Below, one TCR beta chain is given with its context. These data come from a study of T cell changes during pregnancy in multiple sclerosis. Sequencing used immunoSEQ multiplex PCR; TCRdb keeps in-frame clones, though not all of them. The sample carries 79,000 or so clones, approximately 91% recorded once. The CDR3 covers 16 residues. Germline CDR1 LGHNA, CDR2 YNFKEQ. V lost 0 bases to trimming and J lost 0 bases, with 9 bases between them. Specimen: peripheral blood, collected before pregnancy. The J gene is TRBJ2-1, the V gene TRBV4-2; TRBD2 might be the D (6 bases). This clonotype was sampled from a female donor with multiple sclerosis, enrolled in a pregnancy study. The CDR3 here is CASSQEALASYNEQFF. The CDR3 nucleotides are TGTGCCAGCAGCCAAGAAGCACTAGCCTCCTACAATGAGCAGTTCTTC.